A single sample gave rise to the 7 T cell receptor beta chains below, sequenced in a study of control samples from healthy donors and cancer patients. Method: immunoSEQ multiplex PCR; TCRdb's copy keeps in-frame clones and lacks some. The data contain more than 100,000 clones, 70% to 90% of them singletons. Sequenced input: blood. Receptors originate from a man aged 35 to 55 in good health.

The chain links TRBV9 to TRBJ2-3; D is undetermined. The CDR3 is made up of 14 amino acids. With 0 bases removed from V and 5 bases from J, the gap between germline ends came to 10 bases. CDR1 is SGDLS and CDR2 is YYNGEE in the germline V gene. The CDR3 is CASSVATWGDTQYF. CDR3 nucleotide sequence: TGTGCCAGCAGCGTAGCTACATGGGGAGATACGCAGTATTTT. Using reference TRBV9 and TRBJ2-3 for the parts outside the CDR3, the full variable domain is DSGVTQTPKHLITATGQRVTLRCSPRSGDLSVYWYQQSLDQGLQFLIQYYNGEERAKGNILERFSAQQFPDLHSELNLSSLELGDSALYFCASSVATWGDTQYFGPGTRLTVL.

The V and J genes are TRBV19 and TRBJ2-7; 7 nucleotides agree with TRBD1. Looked up from germline, CDR1 is LNHDA and CDR2 is SQIVND (reference sequence). J lost 9 bases, V lost 6 bases, and 14 bases had no gene match. There are 14 residues in the CDR3. DNA for the CDR3: TGTGCCAGTAGCATACCGGGACAGTCTTATATGCAGTACTTC. Its protein product is CASSIPGQSYMQYF.

This clone has just a few counts. The chain recombines TRBV25-1 with TRBJ2-3; D is possibly TRBD2 (6 bases). Deletions cut 6 bases from V and 5 bases from J, with 12 bases between. The CDR3 contains 13 residues. Germline loops: CDR1 MGHDK, CDR2 SYGVNS. CDR3 bases: TGTGCCAGCAGCGGAGCGGGTGTAGATACGCAGTATTTT. Amino acids: CASSGAGVDTQYF. The full variable domain, its missing parts supplied by reference TRBV25-1 and TRBJ2-3, is EADIYQTPRYLVIGTGKKITLECSQTMGHDKMYWYQQDPGMELHLIHYSYGVNSTEKGDLSSESTVSRIRTEHFPLTLESARPSHTSQYLCASSGAGVDTQYFGPGTRLTVL.

This clone was seen only once. This chain connects TRBV5-8 to TRBJ2-7; D not certain. This CDR3 spans 12 amino acids. Germline lookup yields CDR1 SGHTS and CDR2 YDEGEE. Trimming pared 2 bases from V and 0 bases from J, leaving 3 bases between. CDR3 sequence (DNA): TGTGCCAGCAGCTTCGACTCCTACGAGCAGTACTTC. Translating it yields CASSFDSYEQYF.

The chain uses TRBV10-3 and TRBJ1-1; 9 bases agree with TRBD1. The CDR3 is 13 amino acids. Germline values: CDR1 ENHRY, CDR2 SYGVKD. This CDR3 is CTTMRQGDTEAFF. For the CDR3, the DNA is TGTACCACCATGAGACAGGGGGACACTGAAGCTTTCTTT.

This sequence joins TRBV5-1 and TRBJ2-6; the D gene could be TRBD1 or TRBD2 (6 bases each). Germline CDR1 and CDR2: SGHRS and YFSETQ. CDR3 length equals 20 residues. V was clipped by 4 bases and J by 0 bases, with 23 bases between them. The CDR3 sequence: CASSRGPETGRYSGANVLTF. CDR3 bases: TGCGCCAGCAGCCGGGGGCCGGAAACAGGGAGATACTCTGGGGCCAACGTCCTGACTTTC.

This chain connects TRBV2 to TRBJ2-1, with 9 bases that match TRBD1. V lost 4 bases, J lost 9 bases, and 7 bases stayed unmatched. CDR3 length: 14 amino acids. The germline V gene encodes CDR1 SNHLY and CDR2 FYNNEI. For the CDR3, the DNA is TGTGCCAGCAGTGCCGGGACAGGGAAAATTGAGCAGTTCTTC. Its protein product is CASSAGTGKIEQFF.